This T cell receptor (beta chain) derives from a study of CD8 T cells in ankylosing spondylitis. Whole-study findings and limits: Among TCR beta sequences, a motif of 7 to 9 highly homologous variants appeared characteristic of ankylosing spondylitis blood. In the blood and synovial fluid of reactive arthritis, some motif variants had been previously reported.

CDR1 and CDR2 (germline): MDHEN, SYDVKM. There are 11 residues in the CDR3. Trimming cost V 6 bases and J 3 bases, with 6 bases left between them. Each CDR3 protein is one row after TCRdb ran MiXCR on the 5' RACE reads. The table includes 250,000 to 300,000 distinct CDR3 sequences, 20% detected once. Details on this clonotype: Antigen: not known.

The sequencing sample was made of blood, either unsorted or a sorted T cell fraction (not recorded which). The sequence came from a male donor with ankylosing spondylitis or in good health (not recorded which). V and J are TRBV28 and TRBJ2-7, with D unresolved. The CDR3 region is CASSLYYEQYV. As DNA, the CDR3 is TGTGCCAGCAGCCTTTACTACGAGCAGTACGTC.